This TCR beta chain appears in the sequencing data of a study of OX40 agonist ivuxolimab in advanced cancers. Overall study context: The drug used for patients, ivuxolimab, was an agonistic anti-OX40 (CD134) antibody.

The repertoire was sequenced with immunoSEQ multiplex PCR; TCRdb's copy has only in-frame clones and lacks some. The sample includes about 68,000 clones, around 93% of them seen just once. Deletions cut 4 bases from V and 3 bases from J, with 10 bases between. The germline V gene has CDR1 SQVTM and CDR2 ANQGSEA. CDR3 length equals 12 residues. Worth noting for this clone: Its antigen is undetermined.

Study observations and caveats: CD8+ T cells showed, on average, more clonal expansion than CD4+ cells. A proportion of nonresponders additionally exhibited low normalized T-cell clonal expansion.

The sampling schedule covered blood at baseline, cycle 4 day 1, and cycle 7 day 1. The sequence came from an adult with an advanced solid tumor such as melanoma, head and neck, liver or kidney cancer. This chain links TRBV29-1 with TRBJ2-7; weak D call: TRBD2 (6 bases). The material was CD4+ or CD8+ T cells sorted from blood, obtained in a trial of the OX40 agonist ivuxolimab. The CDR3 region is CSVVMGGYEQYF. CDR3 DNA: TGCAGCGTTGTTATGGGAGGCTACGAGCAGTACTTC.